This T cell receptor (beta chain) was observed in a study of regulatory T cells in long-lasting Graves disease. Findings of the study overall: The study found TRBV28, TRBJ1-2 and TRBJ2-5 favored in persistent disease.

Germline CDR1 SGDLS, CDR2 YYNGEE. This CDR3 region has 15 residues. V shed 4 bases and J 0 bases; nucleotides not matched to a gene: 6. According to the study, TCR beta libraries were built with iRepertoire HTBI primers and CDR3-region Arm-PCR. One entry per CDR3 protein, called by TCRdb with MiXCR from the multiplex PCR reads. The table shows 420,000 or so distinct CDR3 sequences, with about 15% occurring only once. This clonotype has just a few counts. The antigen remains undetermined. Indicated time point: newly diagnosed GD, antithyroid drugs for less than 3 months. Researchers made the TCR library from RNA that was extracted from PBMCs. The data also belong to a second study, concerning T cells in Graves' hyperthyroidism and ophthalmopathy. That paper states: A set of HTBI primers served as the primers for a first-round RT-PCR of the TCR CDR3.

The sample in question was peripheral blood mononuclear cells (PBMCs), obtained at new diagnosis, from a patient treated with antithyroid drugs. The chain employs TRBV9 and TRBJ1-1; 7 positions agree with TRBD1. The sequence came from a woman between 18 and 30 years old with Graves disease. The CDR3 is CASSSQDRVNTEAFF. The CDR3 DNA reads TGTGCCAGCAGCAGCCAAGACAGGGTGAACACTGAAGCTTTCTTT.